This TCR beta chain was documented in a study of cytomegalovirus exposure and HLA in healthy donors. Overall study context: Later analysis reported that the 110 or so validation repertoires shared the platform of the approximately 690 first-cohort repertoires.

Sequencing used immunoSEQ multiplex PCR; TCRdb keeps in-frame clones, though not all of them. The table lists 120,000 or so clones, 89% of them singletons. Findings of the study overall: First-cohort TCR clusters tended to co-occur in the approximately 130 validation repertoires, a later analysis found.

Concerning this clone: Its antigen is as yet unknown.

The receptor was derived from a woman aged 18-35 years in good health and CMV-seronegative. Specimen: PBMCs.

CDR3: CASSGQRGSYEQYV. The CDR3 bases are TGTGCCAGCAGTGGCCAGCGGGGCTCCTACGAGCAGTACGTC. The V and J genes are TRBV28 and TRBJ2-7, with 7 bases matching TRBD2. CDR1 is MDHEN and CDR2 is SYDVKM in the germline V gene. The ends lost 5 bases at V and 0 bases at J; junction bases unmatched: 4. This CDR3 spans 14 amino acids.